This T cell receptor beta chain came from a study of identical twins (dated by TCRdb to about 2016). Concerning the study at large: To test whether fetal clonotypes persist, this study deep-sequenced TCR alpha and beta repertoires from monozygotic twins, from unrelated adults of various ages, and from cord blood. To rule out contamination, replicate twin experiments were performed at different times with different library preparation protocols.

This clonotype was counted between two and nine times. Its antigen target is currently unknown. No base qualities exist here, and no much larger clone lies one base off it. From the cysteine through the phenylalanine, the CDR3 covers 14 amino acids. CDR3 DNA is the only sequence kept; it has 42 bases, read in frame from the first base. V is clipped by 0 bases and J by 8 bases, and the sequence between their germline boundaries is 13 bases long. Sequences SGHTA (CDR1) and FQGNSA (CDR2) are obtained from the germline V gene. Only healthy Caucasian donors were included. Three pairs of female monozygotic twins, all aged roughly 18 to 29 years, made up the twin cohort. Positive isolation kits from Invitrogen were used to isolate CD4+ and CD8+ T cell populations. Libraries were made using 5' RACE. Instrument used: Illumina HiSeq 2000. A universal primer binding site was introduced by template switching, and a unique molecular identifier was present in the final cDNA, enabling accurate counting of TCR cDNA molecules. First-strand cDNA for TCR alpha and beta chains was synthesized from specific primers in the conserved constant-segment region. To control for contamination, each cDNA library was double barcoded with a SMART-Mk sample barcode plus Illumina barcodes. TruSeq adapter sequences and Illumina sample barcodes were added in two successive PCR steps. TCR alpha and beta cDNA libraries were sequenced on the Illumina HiSeq platform with custom primers. The original pipeline was this. Raw reads were processed with MiGEC to extract unique molecular identifiers, and MiXCR was used to determine CDR3 positions. For each individual, recombination models were inferred using an EM algorithm with the repgenHMM and IGoR tools. Shared clonotypes were analyzed with the tcR package in R, and sharing was normalized by the product of cloneset sizes. To study raw recombination free of thymic and clonal selection effects, out-of-frame nonproductive sequences were analyzed. TCRdb handled the public reads itself, with Q25 trimming in fastp and clone calling in MiXCR, and kept productive beta chains. Every CDR3 protein is listed once, alongside the most common genes and DNA of its rows. The V and J calls come from TCRdb's annotation, not from the publication. Present in this sample are roughly 200,000 distinct CDR3 sequences, roughly 15% of which were seen just once. The top ten clones comprise 35% to 45% of the sample.

Findings and caveats that apply to the study as a whole: Invariant T cells such as MAIT and iNKT could partly confound zero-insertion analyses, although diverse VJ usage argued against such confounding for most clonotypes. Recombination models systematically underestimated out-of-frame TCR alpha sharing in monozygotic twins but agreed with sharing between unrelated individuals. A weaker excess of twin sharing was found in beta out-of-frame sequences because the signal-to-noise ratio was lowered by fewer shared sequences. Because the same donors could not be followed over many years, the conclusions depended on cross-sectional statistical analysis. Compared with coincidental sharing between unrelated individuals, out-of-frame TCR alpha sequences shared between twins showed an excess of sequences with low generation probability. Abundant cord blood beta clonotypes had fewer insertions, young adult naive repertoires showed a similar but weaker trend, and memory repertoires showed no such trend.

These data also formed part of another study, on T cells expressing NK-cell markers. The second study's paper adds: In sorted CD3+CD56+NKG2C+, CD3+CD56+NKG2C- and CD3+CD56-NKG2C+ T-cell subsets from several donors, TCR beta-chain repertoires were profiled. Among the eight sequenced donors, only one was HCMV-seronegative, while the other seven were HCMV-seropositive. In several experiments an anti-gammadeltaTCR antibody was added to restrict sorting to alphabetaTCR-expressing T cells. In several donors, the dominant CD3+CD56+NKG2C+ clonotypes were found to rank among the top 10 CD8+ clonotypes and to make up roughly 1.0-7.5% of CD8+ T cells. Those dominant clonotypes were again the most abundant among CD3+CD56-NKG2C+ cells in a handful of donors, at roughly 28.3-65%. It remained unclear whether the expanded NKG2C-expressing T cell clones were specific for HCMV antigens. All eight donors whose samples were sequenced were randomly selected healthy volunteers, three of them men and five women. A commercial ELISA kit detecting HCMV-specific IgG in serum was used to determine HCMV serostatus. MIGEC was used to demultiplex reads and group the reads by UMI, and MiTCR was used to assemble and quantify clonotypes. To exclude erroneous sequences, any TCR cDNA sequence not supported by at least two reads was discarded. The tcR package was used for downstream repertoire analysis, with clonotypes matched between fractions based on CDR3 nucleotide sequence plus V segment. Antigen specificity was annotated against VDJdb with VDJmatch, allowing one amino acid substitution in CDR3.

The TCR originated in a woman between 18 and 29 years old in good health. The chain uses TRBV7-2 and TRBJ1-1, with no reliable assignment of the D segment. The sample taken for sequencing was CD8+ T cells sorted from blood. The DNA sequence follows: TGTGCCAGCAGCTTAGCAGCAGCCCGAAGCGAAGCTTTCTTT. The encoded protein is CASSLAAARSEAFF. With the rest looked up from the reference TRBV7-2 and TRBJ1-1 genes rather than sequenced, the full variable domain is GAGVSQSPSNKVTEKGKDVELRCDPISGHTALYWYRQSLGQGLEFLIYFQGNSAPDKSGLPSDRFSAERTGGSVSTLTIQRTQQEDSAVYLCASSLAAARSEAFFGQGTRLTVV.